The 17 T cell receptor beta chains given below trace back to one sample, sequenced in a study of control samples from healthy donors and cancer patients. The repertoire was sequenced with immunoSEQ multiplex PCR; TCRdb's copy has only in-frame clones and lacks some. Here the sample table reports around 190,000 clones. The specimen was blood. These receptors came from a woman aged 30 to 39 in good health.

The CDR3 reads CASSDPGQGAEKLFF. CDR3 in DNA: TGTGCCAGCAGTGACCCGGGACAGGGAGCAGAAAAACTGTTTTTT. The chain combines TRBV6-2 or TRBV6-3 with TRBJ1-4; 9 bases are a match to TRBD1. The CDR3 is made up of 15 amino acids. CDR1 is MNHEY, CDR2 SVGEGT, per germline. Trimming removed 5 bases from V and 8 bases from J; junction bases left unmatched: 9.

This sequence joins TRBV5-4 and TRBJ2-5; D is ambiguous. Germline CDR1 is SGHNT and CDR2 is YYREEE (reference sequence). The V and J ends lost 4 bases and 2 bases respectively, with 9 bases between them. The CDR3 is made up of 13 amino acids. The CDR3 nucleotides read TGTGCCAGCAGCCGGACGACTCAAGAGACCCAGTACTTC. As protein: CASSRTTQETQYF.

The chain has TRBV21-1 and TRBJ1-3. TRBV21-1 is a listed pseudogene. The CDR3 covers 10 residues. The CDR3 loop reads CASSLNTIYF. Here the CDR3 DNA reads TGTGCCAGCAGCCTAAACACCATATATTTT.

The V and J genes are TRBV28 and TRBJ1-1; D uncertain. Trimming took 3 bases from V and 1 from J, leaving 15 bases between them. The CDR3 has 16 amino acids. Germline-derived CDR1 and CDR2 are MDHEN and SYDVKM. This CDR3 reads CASSFPLGRANTEAFF. The CDR3 bases are TGTGCCAGCAGTTTTCCACTGGGGAGGGCGAACACTGAAGCTTTCTTT.

V and J are TRBV10-1 and TRBJ2-7; 7 nucleotides align to TRBD2. This CDR3 has 13 amino acids. With V trimmed by 4 bases and J by 6 bases, 6 bases remained unmatched. Germline CDR1 is WNHNN and CDR2 is SYGVQD (reference sequence). CDR3 nucleotides: TGCGCCAGCAGTGCCGGGGGGATTCGCGAGCAGTACTTC. Its translation: CASSAGGIREQYF.

The chain carries TRBV7-8 and TRBJ1-3, with D unclear. Germline CDR1 and CDR2: SGHVS and FQNEAQ. The V end was cut by 8 bases, the J end by 0 bases, with 14 bases between. This CDR3 comprises 15 residues. The CDR3 bases are TGTGCCAGCGTCCGTGGGAGAGGCTCTGGAAACACCATATATTTT. Its translation: CASVRGRGSGNTIYF.

This rearrangement joins TRBV3-1 (or the pseudogene TRBV3-2) to TRBJ1-1, with 8 positions matching TRBD1. Trimming cost V 4 bases and J 8 bases; bases outside gene matches: 9. Germline CDR1 and CDR2: LGHDT and YNNKEL (reference sequence). The CDR3 sequence is 14 residues long. CDR3 loop: CASSPGRRGREAFF. DNA for the CDR3: TGTGCCAGCAGCCCAGGACGCAGGGGGCGAGAAGCTTTCTTT.

The chain employs TRBV4-3 and TRBJ1-1; D call uncertain. The CDR3 is made up of 14 amino acids. Trimming took 4 bases from V and 4 from J, leaving 13 bases between them. Per the germline V gene, CDR1 is LGHNA and CDR2 is YSLEER. The CDR3 here is CASSLKGLTTEAFF. CDR3 bases: TGCGCCAGCAGCCTAAAGGGCTTGACCACTGAAGCTTTCTTT.

The chain links TRBV5-8 to TRBJ1-4; TRBD1 matches at 8 bases. The germline V gene encodes CDR1 SGHTS and CDR2 YDEGEE. The CDR3 is 14 amino acids. J was trimmed by 7 bases and V by 4 bases; bases with no gene match: 6. The CDR3 loop is CASSRGQGFEKLFF. The CDR3 DNA follows: TGTGCCAGCAGCCGAGGACAGGGATTTGAAAAACTGTTTTTT.

The genes are TRBV9 and TRBJ2-5; TRBD2 aligns across 11 bases. The CDR3 is 15 residues long. The V and J ends lost 1 base and 9 bases, in that order; junction bases with no gene match: 8. Per the germline V gene, CDR1 is SGDLS and CDR2 is YYNGEE. The CDR3 reads CASSVRSFSGGAQYF. The CDR3 DNA reads TGTGCCAGCAGCGTAAGAAGTTTTAGCGGGGGGGCCCAGTACTTC.

This rearrangement joins TRBV5-1 to TRBJ1-4; D perhaps matches TRBD1 (5 bases). Germline lookup yields CDR1 SGHRS and CDR2 YFSETQ. The CDR3 covers 16 residues. V was cut by 4 bases and J by 0 bases, with 13 bases left in between. CDR3 in amino acids: CASSAGQVPTNEKLFF. CDR3 bases: TGCGCCAGCAGCGCGGGGCAGGTACCAACTAATGAAAAACTGTTTTTT.

V usage is TRBV14 and J usage is TRBJ1-3; the D is unclear. V gave up 3 bases and J gave up 8 bases, with 11 bases separating them. Germline CDR1 and CDR2: SGHDN and FVKESK. The CDR3 totals 13 residues. CDR3 protein: CASSQPGTDTIYF. The CDR3 bases are TGTGCCAGCAGCCAGCCAGGAACTGACACCATATATTTT.

V gene TRBV12-5 combines with J gene TRBJ1-2; 8 bases map to TRBD1. The CDR3 totals 14 residues. After removal of 5 bases from V and 4 bases from J, the junction contained 6 bases not matched to a gene. Germline V lookup: CDR1 LGHNT, CDR2 FRNRAP. The CDR3 bases are TGTGCTAGTGGTAGACAGGGGAAGGGCTATGGCTACACCTTC. Its protein is CASGRQGKGYGYTF.

The chain links TRBV7-9 to TRBJ1-2, with 11 nucleotides matching TRBD1. Germline values: CDR1 SEHNR, CDR2 FQNEAQ (reference sequence). Trimming took 5 bases from V and 8 from J; bases not matched to a gene: 7. CDR3 size: 14 residues. DNA of the CDR3: TGTGCCAGCAGCCAACAGGGACAGGGGGACGGCTACACCTTC. This encodes CASSQQGQGDGYTF.

The chain links TRBV6-9 to TRBJ1-5; 7 nucleotides agree with TRBD1. This CDR3 spans 14 amino acids. The V gene end was trimmed by 4 bases and the J gene end by 4 bases; junction bases not matched to a gene: 4. In germline, CDR1 is MNHGY, CDR2 SVAAGI. CDR3 sequence: CASSFSGGNQPQHF. As DNA, the CDR3 is TGTGCCAGCAGTTTTTCAGGGGGTAATCAGCCCCAGCATTTT.

Here the CDR3 reads CASSLGDFYEQYF. DNA for the CDR3: TGTGCCAGCAGCTTAGGGGACTTCTACGAGCAGTACTTC. The gene calls are TRBV13 and TRBJ2-7, with D perhaps matching TRBD2 (5 bases). Germline CDR1 is PRHDT and CDR2 is FYEKMQ (reference sequence). The CDR3 runs to 13 residues. The V and J ends lost 0 bases and 3 bases respectively, with 6 bases between them.

V and J are TRBV19 and TRBJ1-1; TRBD1 might be the D (5 bases). V lost 3 bases to trimming and J lost 0 bases, with 8 bases between them. The CDR3 extends over 14 amino acids. Looked up from germline, CDR1 is LNHDA and CDR2 is SQIVND (reference sequence). This chain's CDR3 is CASSITGLNTEAFF. CDR3 DNA sequence: TGTGCCAGTAGTATCACAGGTTTGAACACTGAAGCTTTCTTT. Complete variable domain (other parts from reference TRBV19 and TRBJ1-1): DGGITQSPKYLFRKEGQNVTLSCEQNLNHDAMYWYRQDPGQGLRLIYYSQIVNDFQKGDIAEGYSVSREKKESFPLTVTSAQKNPTAFYLCASSITGLNTEAFFGQGTRLTVV.